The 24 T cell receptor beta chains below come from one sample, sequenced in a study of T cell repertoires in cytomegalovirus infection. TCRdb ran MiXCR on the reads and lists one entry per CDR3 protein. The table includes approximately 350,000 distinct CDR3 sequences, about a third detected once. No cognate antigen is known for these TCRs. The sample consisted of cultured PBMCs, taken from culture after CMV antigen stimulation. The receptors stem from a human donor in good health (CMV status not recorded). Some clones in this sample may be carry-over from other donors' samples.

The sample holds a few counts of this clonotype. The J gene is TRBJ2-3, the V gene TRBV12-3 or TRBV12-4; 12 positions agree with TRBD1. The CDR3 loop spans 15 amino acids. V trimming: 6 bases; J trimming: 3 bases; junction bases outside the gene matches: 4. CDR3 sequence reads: CASSPGQGATDTQYF. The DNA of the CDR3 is TGTGCCAGCAGCCCGGGACAGGGGGCAACAGATACGCAGTATTTT.

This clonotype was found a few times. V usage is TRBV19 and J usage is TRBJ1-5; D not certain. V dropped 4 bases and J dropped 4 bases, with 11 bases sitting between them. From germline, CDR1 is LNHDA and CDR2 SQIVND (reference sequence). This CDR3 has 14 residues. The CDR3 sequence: CASSSRTVNQPQHF. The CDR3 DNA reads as TGTGCCAGTAGTAGTCGAACCGTAAATCAGCCCCAGCATTTT.

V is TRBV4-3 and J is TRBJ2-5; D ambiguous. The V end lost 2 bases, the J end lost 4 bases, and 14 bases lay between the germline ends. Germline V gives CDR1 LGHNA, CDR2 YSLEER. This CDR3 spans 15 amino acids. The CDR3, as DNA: TGCGCCAGCAGCCAATCCCGTAGCCAAGGAGAGACCCAGTACTTC. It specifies CASSQSRSQGETQYF.

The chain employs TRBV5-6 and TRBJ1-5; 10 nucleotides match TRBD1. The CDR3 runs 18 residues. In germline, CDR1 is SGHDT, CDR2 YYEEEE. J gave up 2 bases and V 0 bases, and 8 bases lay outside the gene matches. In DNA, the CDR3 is TGTGCCAGCAGCTTGGGCCGGGGACAGGGGTGGGGCAATCAGCCCCAGCATTTT. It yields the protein CASSLGRGQGWGNQPQHF.

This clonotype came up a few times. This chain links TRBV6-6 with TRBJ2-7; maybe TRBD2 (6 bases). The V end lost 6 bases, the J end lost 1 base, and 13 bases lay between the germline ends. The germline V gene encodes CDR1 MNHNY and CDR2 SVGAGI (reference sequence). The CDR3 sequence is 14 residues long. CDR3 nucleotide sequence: TGTGCCAGCAGATCGGGAGTTTTATCCTACGAGCAGTACTTC. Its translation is CASRSGVLSYEQYF.

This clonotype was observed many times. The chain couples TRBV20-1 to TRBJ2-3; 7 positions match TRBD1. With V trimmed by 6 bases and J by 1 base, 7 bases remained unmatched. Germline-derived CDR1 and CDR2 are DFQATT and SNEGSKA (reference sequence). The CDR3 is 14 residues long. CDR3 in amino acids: CSAADRLGTDTQYF. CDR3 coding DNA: TGCAGTGCCGCGGACAGGTTGGGCACAGATACGCAGTATTTT.

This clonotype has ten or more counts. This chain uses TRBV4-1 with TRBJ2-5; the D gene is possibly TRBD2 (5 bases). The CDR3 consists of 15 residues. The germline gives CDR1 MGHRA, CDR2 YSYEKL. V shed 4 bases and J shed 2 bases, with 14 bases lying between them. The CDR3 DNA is TGCGCCAGCAGCCTGGATGGAGAGGGACAAGAGACCCAGTACTTC. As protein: CASSLDGEGQETQYF.

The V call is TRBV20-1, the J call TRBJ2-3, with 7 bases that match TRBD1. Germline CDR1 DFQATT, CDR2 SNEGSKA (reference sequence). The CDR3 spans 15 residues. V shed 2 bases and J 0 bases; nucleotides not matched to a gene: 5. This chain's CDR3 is CSARPGTASTDTQYF. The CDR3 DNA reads TGCAGTGCTAGACCAGGGACAGCTAGCACAGATACGCAGTATTTT.

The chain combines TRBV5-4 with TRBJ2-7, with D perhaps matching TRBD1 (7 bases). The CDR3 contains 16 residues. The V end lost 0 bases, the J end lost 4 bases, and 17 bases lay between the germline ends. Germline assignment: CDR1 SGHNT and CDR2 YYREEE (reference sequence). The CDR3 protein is CASSLAAGGNGYEQYF. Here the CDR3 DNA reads TGTGCCAGCAGCTTGGCTGCAGGGGGGAACGGTTACGAGCAGTACTTC.

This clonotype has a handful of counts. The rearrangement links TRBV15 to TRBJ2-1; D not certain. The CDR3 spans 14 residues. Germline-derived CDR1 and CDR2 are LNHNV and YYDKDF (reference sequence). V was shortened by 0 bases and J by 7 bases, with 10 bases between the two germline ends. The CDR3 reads CATSRDIGPNEQFF. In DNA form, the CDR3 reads TGTGCCACCAGCAGAGATATAGGTCCGAATGAGCAGTTCTTC. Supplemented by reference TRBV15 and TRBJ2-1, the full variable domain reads DAMVIQNPRYQVTQFGKPVTLSCSQTLNHNVMYWYQQKSSQAPKLLFHYYDKDFNNEADTPDNFQSRRPNTSFCFLDIRSPGLGDTAMYLCATSRDIGPNEQFFGPGTRLTVL.

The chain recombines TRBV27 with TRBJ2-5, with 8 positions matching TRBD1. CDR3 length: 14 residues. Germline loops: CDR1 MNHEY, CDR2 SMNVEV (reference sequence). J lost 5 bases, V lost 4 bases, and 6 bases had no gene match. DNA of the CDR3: TGTGCCAGCAGTTCCGGTGACAGGGGTGAGACCCAGTACTTC. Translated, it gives CASSSGDRGETQYF.

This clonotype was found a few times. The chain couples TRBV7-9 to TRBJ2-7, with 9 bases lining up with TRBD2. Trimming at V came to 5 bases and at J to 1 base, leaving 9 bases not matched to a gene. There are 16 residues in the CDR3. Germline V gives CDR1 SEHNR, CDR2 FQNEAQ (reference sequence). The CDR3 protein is CASSGTSFGASYEQYV. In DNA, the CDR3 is TGTGCCAGCAGCGGGACTAGCTTTGGGGCTTCCTACGAGCAGTACGTC.

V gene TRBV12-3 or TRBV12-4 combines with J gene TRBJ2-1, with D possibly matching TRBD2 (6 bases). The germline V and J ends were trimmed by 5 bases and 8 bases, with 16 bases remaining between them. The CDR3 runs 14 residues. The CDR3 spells CASSVGTGPDEQFF. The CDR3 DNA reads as TGTGCCAGCAGTGTCGGGACTGGGCCCGATGAGCAGTTCTTC.

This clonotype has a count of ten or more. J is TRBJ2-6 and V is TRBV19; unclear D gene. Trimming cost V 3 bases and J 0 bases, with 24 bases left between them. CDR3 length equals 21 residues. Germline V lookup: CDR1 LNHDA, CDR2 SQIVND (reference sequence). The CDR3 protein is CASSINFPAGLTLSGANVLTF. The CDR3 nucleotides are TGTGCCAGTAGTATCAACTTCCCTGCAGGCCTTACCCTCTCTGGGGCCAACGTCCTGACTTTC. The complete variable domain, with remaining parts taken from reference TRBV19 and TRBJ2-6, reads DGGITQSPKYLFRKEGQNVTLSCEQNLNHDAMYWYRQDPGQGLRLIYYSQIVNDFQKGDIAEGYSVSREKKESFPLTVTSAQKNPTAFYLCASSINFPAGLTLSGANVLTFGAGSRLTVL.

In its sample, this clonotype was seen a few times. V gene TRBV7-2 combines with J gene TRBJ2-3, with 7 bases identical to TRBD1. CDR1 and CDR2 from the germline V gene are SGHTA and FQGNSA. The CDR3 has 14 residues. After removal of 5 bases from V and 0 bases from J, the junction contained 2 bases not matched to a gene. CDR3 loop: CASSQGVSTDTQYF. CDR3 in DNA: TGTGCCAGCAGCCAGGGGGTTAGCACAGATACGCAGTATTTT.

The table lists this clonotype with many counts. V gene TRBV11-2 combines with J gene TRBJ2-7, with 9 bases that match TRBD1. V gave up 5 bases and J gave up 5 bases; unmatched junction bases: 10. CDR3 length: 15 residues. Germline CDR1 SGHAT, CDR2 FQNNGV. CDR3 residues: CASSRDRVTLHEQYF. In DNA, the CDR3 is TGTGCCAGCAGCCGGGACAGGGTGACTCTCCACGAGCAGTACTTC.

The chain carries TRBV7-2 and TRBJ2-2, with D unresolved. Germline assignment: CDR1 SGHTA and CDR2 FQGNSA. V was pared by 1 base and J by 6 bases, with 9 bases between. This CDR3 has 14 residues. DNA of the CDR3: TGTGCCAGCAGCTTAGTTAGTGGGGCCGGGGAGCTGTTTTTT. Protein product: CASSLVSGAGELFF.

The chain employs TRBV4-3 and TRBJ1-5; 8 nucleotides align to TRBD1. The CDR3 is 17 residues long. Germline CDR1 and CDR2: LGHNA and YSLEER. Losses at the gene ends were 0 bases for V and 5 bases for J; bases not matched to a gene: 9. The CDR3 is CASSQEGPGQGDQPQHF. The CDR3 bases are TGCGCCAGCAGCCAAGAAGGGCCTGGACAGGGTGATCAGCCCCAGCATTTT.

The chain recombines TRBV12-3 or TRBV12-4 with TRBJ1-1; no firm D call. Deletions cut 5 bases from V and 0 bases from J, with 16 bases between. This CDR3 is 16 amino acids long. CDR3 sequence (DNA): TGTGCCAGCAGTCCAGGCCGCATTACCATGAACACTGAAGCTTTCTTT. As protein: CASSPGRITMNTEAFF.

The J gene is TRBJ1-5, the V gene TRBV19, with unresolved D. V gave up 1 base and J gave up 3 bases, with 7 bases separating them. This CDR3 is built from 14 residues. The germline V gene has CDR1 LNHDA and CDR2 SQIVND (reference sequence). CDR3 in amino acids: CASSIAWNNQPQHF. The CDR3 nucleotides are TGTGCCAGTAGTATAGCCTGGAACAATCAGCCCCAGCATTTT.

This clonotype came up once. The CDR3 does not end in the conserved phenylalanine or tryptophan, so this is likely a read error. The CDR3, as DNA: TGTGCCAGCAGCTTAGCGGTTAACCTAGCGGGCTACACAGATACGCAGTATTTG. This gives the protein CASSLAVNLAGYTDTQYL. The chain couples TRBV7-9 to TRBJ2-3; 8 nucleotides match TRBD2. The CDR3 sequence is 18 residues long. Germline loops: CDR1 SEHNR, CDR2 FQNEAQ (reference sequence). The trim removed 0 bases at V and 2 bases at J, leaving 10 bases unmatched.

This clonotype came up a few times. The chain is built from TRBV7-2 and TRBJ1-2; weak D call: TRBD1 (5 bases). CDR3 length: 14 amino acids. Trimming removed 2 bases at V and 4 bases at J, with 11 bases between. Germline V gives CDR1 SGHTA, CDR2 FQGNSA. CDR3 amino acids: CASSLLPGGYGYTF. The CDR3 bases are TGTGCCAGCAGCTTACTTCCGGGGGGCTATGGCTACACCTTC.

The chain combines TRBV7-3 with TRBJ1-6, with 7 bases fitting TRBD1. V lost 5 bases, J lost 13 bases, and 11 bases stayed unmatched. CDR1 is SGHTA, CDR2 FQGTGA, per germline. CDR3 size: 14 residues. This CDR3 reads CASSPGTAGEPLHF. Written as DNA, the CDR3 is TGTGCCAGCAGCCCCGGGACAGCGGGGGAGCCCCTCCACTTT.

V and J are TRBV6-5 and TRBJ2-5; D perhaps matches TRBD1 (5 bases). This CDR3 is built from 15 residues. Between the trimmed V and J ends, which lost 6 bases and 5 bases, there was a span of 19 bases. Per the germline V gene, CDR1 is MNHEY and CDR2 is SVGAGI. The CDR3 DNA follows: TGTGCCAGCAGCCGCAGGGTAGCCCCTCCGGAGACCCAGTACTTC. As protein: CASSRRVAPPETQYF.